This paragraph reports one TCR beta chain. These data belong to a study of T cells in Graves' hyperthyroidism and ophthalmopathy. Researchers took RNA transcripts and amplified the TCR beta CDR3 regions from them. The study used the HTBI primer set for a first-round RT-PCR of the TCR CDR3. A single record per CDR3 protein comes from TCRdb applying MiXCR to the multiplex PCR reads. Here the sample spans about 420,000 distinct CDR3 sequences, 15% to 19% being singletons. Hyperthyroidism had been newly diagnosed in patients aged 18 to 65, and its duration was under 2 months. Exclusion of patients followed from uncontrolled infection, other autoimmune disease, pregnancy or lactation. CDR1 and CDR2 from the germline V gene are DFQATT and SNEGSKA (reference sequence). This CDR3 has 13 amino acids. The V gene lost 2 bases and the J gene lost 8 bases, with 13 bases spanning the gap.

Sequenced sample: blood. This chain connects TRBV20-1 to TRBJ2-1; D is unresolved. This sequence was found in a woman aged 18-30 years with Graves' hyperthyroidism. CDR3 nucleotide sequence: TGCAGTGCTAGAACAGCAAGGTACGATGAGCAGTTCTTC. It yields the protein CSARTARYDEQFF.